This T cell receptor beta chain is drawn from a study of read filtering for tumor transcriptome and immune sequencing. The wider study: After DNase treatment, RNA was made into whole-transcriptome libraries. Per sample, TCR-region reads ranged about 4 to 10.27 million by IR-seq, 85 to 1273 by RNA-seq.

This clonotype has ten or more counts. The antigen is undetermined. From 300 to 450 ng of RNA, a library with molecular barcoded alpha/delta and beta/gamma adaptors was made. MiXCR was run by TCRdb on the reads, yielding one entry per CDR3 protein. The table records roughly 67,000 distinct CDR3 sequences, approximately 18% of them present only once. Study-wide findings and caveats: Single-read clonotypes: 80% to 90% of IR-seq clonotypes (about 3.5% of reads), 74.6% of RNA-seq clonotypes (less than 50% of reads).

Sequencing used a population of CD138-negative cells sorted from bone marrow. This sequence originates from a donor at least 40 years old with multiple myeloma.

Here the CDR3 reads CSVVRTGSIGEQYF. Here the CDR3 DNA reads TGCAGCGTTGTCAGGACAGGGAGTATCGGCGAGCAGTACTTC. The chain links TRBV29-1 to TRBJ2-7; 8 positions match TRBD1. The J segment lost 6 bases and the V segment lost 4 bases, leaving 11 bases of the junction unmatched. Germline loops: CDR1 SQVTM, CDR2 ANQGSEA. CDR3 length: 14 residues.